Listed below are T cell receptor beta chains from one sample, sequenced in a study of shared clonotypes between healthy human individuals. The method was immunoSEQ multiplex PCR; TCRdb's version includes in-frame clones alone and lacks a portion of them. The repertoire consists of more than 1 million clones, with about 80% occurring once and the leading ten covering more than 0.5%. Sequenced material: memory CD4+ T cells from PBMCs. The receptors were gathered from a man between 18 and 29 years old in good health. Some clones in this sample may be carry-over from other donors' samples. Both conserved end residues are part of each CDR3. A D gene is named only where the DNA matches it firmly. Clone size is stated in some rows and not others, as once, few, many or a class when expanded.

D	size	V	J	CDR3	DNA
.	.	TRBV4-1	TRBJ1-2	CASSLRRGPVDGYTF	TGCGCCAGCAGCTTACGACGAGGGCCTGTCGATGGCTACACCTTC
.	once	TRBV19	TRBJ2-1	CASSIRAEYYNEQFF	TGTGCCAGTAGTATTCGCGCGGAATATTACAATGAGCAGTTCTTC
.	.	TRBV4-3	TRBJ1-2	CASSQAGHPSIYGYTF	TGCGCCAGCAGCCAAGCGGGACACCCTTCGATTTATGGCTACACCTTC
.	.	TRBV10-3	TRBJ2-7	CAISSSPRYEQYF	TGTGCCATCAGCAGCTCTCCCCGCTACGAGCAGTACTTC
.	.	TRBV20-1	TRBJ1-2	CSANSLYGYTF	TGCAGTGCTAACAGTCTCTATGGCTACACCTTC
.	once	TRBV5-5	TRBJ1-2	CASSPDSRYGYTF	TGTGCCAGCAGCCCGGATAGTCGCTATGGCTACACCTTC
.	.	TRBV19	TRBJ2-7	CASSIGSSYYEQYF	TGTGCCAGTAGTATAGGTAGCAGTTACTACGAGCAGTACTTC
TRBD1	once	TRBV29-1	TRBJ2-2	CSVGDRGNTGELFF	TGCAGCGTTGGGGACAGGGGGAACACCGGGGAGCTGTTTTTT
.	few	TRBV28	TRBJ1-5	CASSLLSPPEPQHF	TGTGCCAGCAGTTTACTTTCTCCCCCTGAACCCCAGCATTTT
TRBD1	.	TRBV2	TRBJ2-6	CASRRAGTGGAYGANVLTF	TGTGCCAGCAGGAGAGCCGGGACAGGGGGCGCATATGGGGCCAACGTCCTGACTTTC
.	.	TRBV6-5	TRBJ2-1	CASSRGGMGNNEQFF	TGTGCCAGCAGTAGGGGCGGGATGGGGAACAATGAGCAGTTCTTC
TRBD2	.	TRBV7-2	TRBJ2-7	CASSLAISGRASYEQYF	TGTGCCAGCAGCTTAGCTATTAGCGGGAGGGCGTCCTACGAGCAGTACTTC
TRBD2	.	TRBV7-2	TRBJ2-5	CASSSQTSEETQYF	TGTGCCAGCAGCTCCCAGACTAGCGAAGAGACCCAGTACTTC
.	many	TRBV27	TRBJ2-2	CASSFRGGGVNTGELFF	TGTGCCAGCAGTTTCAGAGGCGGGGGCGTAAACACCGGGGAGCTGTTTTTT
.	.	TRBV5-4	TRBJ2-1	CASSGGSLNSYNEQFF	TGTGCCAGCAGCGGGGGGTCCCTGAACTCCTACAATGAGCAGTTCTTC
.	.	TRBV11-2	TRBJ1-1	CASSLVVGGTEAFF	TGTGCCAGCAGCTTAGTAGTCGGGGGGACTGAAGCTTTCTTT
TRBD1	.	TRBV2	TRBJ1-5	CASSNRGTSNQPQHF	TGTGCCAGCAGCAACAGGGGGACGAGCAATCAGCCCCAGCATTTT
.	.	TRBV27	TRBJ2-3	CASSSQTLGAQYF	TGTGCCAGCAGTTCACAGACCCTAGGGGCGCAGTATTTT
.	once	TRBV4-1	TRBJ2-3	CASSQRTVFSADTQYF	TGCGCCAGCAGCCAAAGGACAGTCTTTAGCGCAGATACGCAGTATTTT
.	.	TRBV5-1	TRBJ2-5	CASSFPGEETQYF	TGCGCCAGCAGCTTCCCCGGGGAAGAGACCCAGTACTTC
TRBD1	.	TRBV19	TRBJ2-7	CASTGQGAPFTYEQYF	TGTGCCAGCACGGGACAGGGGGCCCCTTTTACCTACGAGCAGTACTTC
.	.	TRBV19	TRBJ2-1	CASSGLSHNEQFF	TGTGCCAGTAGTGGGCTTAGTCATAATGAGCAGTTCTTC
TRBD1	few	TRBV11-2	TRBJ1-1	CASSGLKTGEAEAFF	TGTGCCAGCAGCGGGCTCAAAACAGGGGAGGCTGAAGCTTTCTTT
.	.	TRBV27	TRBJ1-1	CASSSTPLNTEAFF	TGTGCCAGCAGTTCGACCCCTCTGAACACTGAAGCTTTCTTT
TRBD1	few	TRBV6-6	TRBJ1-2	CASSYDRAIYGYTF	TGTGCCAGCAGTTACGACAGGGCGATCTATGGCTACACCTTC
TRBD1	.	TRBV2	TRBJ1-5	CASQTDREISNQPQHF	TGTGCCAGCCAGACGGACAGGGAGATTAGCAATCAGCCCCAGCATTTT
.	few	TRBV7-5	TRBJ1-5	CVRSLSQPQHF	TGTGTCAGAAGCTTATCTCAGCCCCAGCATTTT
TRBD1	few	TRBV9	TRBJ1-5	CASTHRNRGEGNQPQHF	TGTGCCAGCACCCATAGAAACAGGGGAGAGGGGAATCAGCCCCAGCATTTT
TRBD2	.	TRBV4-2	TRBJ2-3	CASSQVARLAGGSSTDTQYF	TGTGCCAGCAGCCAAGTAGCCCGACTAGCGGGAGGGTCTAGCACAGATACGCAGTATTTT
TRBD2	few	TRBV7-9	TRBJ2-1	CASSLEGLAGFEQFF	TGTGCCAGCAGCTTAGAAGGACTAGCGGGATTTGAGCAGTTCTTC
.	.	TRBV11-3	TRBJ2-2	CASSIGEPGELFF	TGTGCCAGCAGCATCGGGGAGCCCGGGGAGCTGTTTTTT
.	.	TRBV28	TRBJ1-3	CASSPQQGYAGNTIYF	TGTGCCAGCAGTCCGCAACAGGGTTATGCTGGAAACACCATATATTTT
TRBD1	.	TRBV18	TRBJ1-2	CASSPDRGRGYGYTF	TGTGCCAGCTCACCGGACAGGGGGCGCGGCTATGGCTACACCTTC
.	.	TRBV6-1	TRBJ1-4	CASSEVGGREKLFF	TGTGCCAGCAGTGAAGTAGGGGGAAGGGAAAAACTGTTTTTT
.	.	TRBV4-2	TRBJ2-3	CASSQPAVWCTDTQYF	TGTGCCAGCAGCCAGCCCGCTGTTTGGTGCACAGATACGCAGTATTTT
TRBD2	.	TRBV29-1	TRBJ2-1	CSAPYPGLAGWDEQFF	TGCAGCGCCCCATACCCCGGGCTAGCGGGTTGGGATGAGCAGTTCTTC
.	many	TRBV5-1	TRBJ1-2	CASSLGPEGANYGYTF	TGCGCCAGCAGCTTGGGTCCCGAGGGGGCTAACTATGGCTACACCTTC
TRBD2	.	TRBV2	TRBJ2-3	CASSLGLAGGTDTQYF	TGTGCCAGCAGCCTCGGACTAGCGGGAGGAACAGATACGCAGTATTTT
TRBD2	.	TRBV27	TRBJ2-7	CASSFGAGGTYEQYF	TGTGCCAGCAGTTTCGGTGCGGGAGGTACGTACGAGCAGTACTTC
.	.	TRBV5-4	TRBJ2-3	CASSLGGGRTDTQYF	TGTGCCAGCAGCTTGGGGGGGGGCCGCACAGATACGCAGTATTTT
.	.	TRBV7-9	TRBJ1-4	CASSLFRGVDEKLFF	TGTGCCAGCAGCTTATTCCGGGGGGTTGATGAAAAACTGTTTTTT
.	.	TRBV10-3	TRBJ2-4	CAISEWGASELAKNIQYF	TGTGCCATCAGTGAGTGGGGGGCTAGCGAGCTAGCCAAAAACATTCAGTACTTC
TRBD2	.	TRBV2	TRBJ2-1	CAGSQTSGSPGEQFF	TGTGCCGGGTCCCAGACTAGCGGGAGCCCTGGTGAGCAGTTCTTC
.	.	TRBV28	TRBJ1-1	CASSAGREKPSF	TGTGCCAGCAGTGCCGGCAGGGAGAAGCCGTCATTT
TRBD1	.	TRBV7-9	TRBJ1-1	CASSLGRQGMNTEAFF	TGTGCCAGCAGCTTGGGTCGACAGGGGATGAACACTGAAGCTTTCTTT
TRBD2	.	TRBV15	TRBJ2-3	CATSNPGLARDTQYF	TGTGCCACCAGTAACCCGGGACTAGCGCGAGATACGCAGTATTTT
.	.	TRBV7-2	TRBJ2-3	CASSPRVTDTQYF	TGTGCCAGCAGCCCCCGCGTCACAGATACGCAGTATTTT
TRBD2	.	TRBV27	TRBJ2-1	CASSSGGGANEQFF	TGTGCCAGCAGTTCGGGAGGGGGGGCCAATGAGCAGTTCTTC
.	.	TRBV5-1	TRBJ1-2	CASKPITGLDGGYTF	TGCGCCAGCAAACCTATTACAGGGTTGGATGGTGGCTACACCTTC
.	.	TRBV6-5	TRBJ1-3	CASSIEVFGNTIYF	TGTGCCAGCAGTATAGAGGTTTTTGGAAACACCATATATTTT
.	.	TRBV4-3	TRBJ2-1	CASSPVGGAGEQFF	TGCGCCAGCAGCCCCGTTGGGGGGGCCGGTGAGCAGTTCTTC
.	.	TRBV7-2	TRBJ2-3	CASSLGRGGYTQYF	TGTGCCAGCAGCTTAGGACGGGGTGGGTATACGCAGTATTTT
.	.	TRBV21-1	TRBJ2-5	CASSAMRGPGETQYF	TGTGCCAGCTCCGCGATGCGGGGTCCGGGAGAGACCCAGTACTTC
TRBD2	.	TRBV28	TRBJ2-3	CASSFLAGGHPTDTQYF	TGTGCCAGCTCCTTCCTAGCGGGAGGTCACCCCACAGATACGCAGTATTTT
.	.	TRBV7-8	TRBJ2-7	CASSRIRGAGATSYEQYF	TGTGCCAGCAGCCGAATAAGGGGCGCAGGGGCTACCTCCTACGAGCAGTACTTC
.	few	TRBV18	TRBJ2-2	CASSHGGPTAGELFF	TGTGCCAGCTCGCACGGGGGACCCACAGCCGGGGAGCTGTTTTTT
TRBD2	.	TRBV6-6	TRBJ2-7	CASTLGLKYYEQYF	TGTGCCAGCACTTTGGGACTAAAGTACTACGAGCAGTACTTC
TRBD1	.	TRBV19	TRBJ2-2	CASTDRDRAYYTGELFF	TGTGCCAGTACCGACCGGGACAGGGCCTATTACACCGGGGAGCTGTTTTTT